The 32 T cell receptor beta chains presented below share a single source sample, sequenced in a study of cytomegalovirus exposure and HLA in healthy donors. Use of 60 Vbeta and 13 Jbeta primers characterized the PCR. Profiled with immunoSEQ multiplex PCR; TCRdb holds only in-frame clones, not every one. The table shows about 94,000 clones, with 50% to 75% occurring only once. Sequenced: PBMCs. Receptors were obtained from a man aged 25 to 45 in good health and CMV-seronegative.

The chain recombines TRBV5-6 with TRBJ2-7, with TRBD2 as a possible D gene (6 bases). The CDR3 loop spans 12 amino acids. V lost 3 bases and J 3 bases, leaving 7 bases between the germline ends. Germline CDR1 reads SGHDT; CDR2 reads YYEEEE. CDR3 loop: CASSSGDYEQYF. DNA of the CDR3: TGTGCCAGCAGCTCGGGGGACTACGAGCAGTACTTC.

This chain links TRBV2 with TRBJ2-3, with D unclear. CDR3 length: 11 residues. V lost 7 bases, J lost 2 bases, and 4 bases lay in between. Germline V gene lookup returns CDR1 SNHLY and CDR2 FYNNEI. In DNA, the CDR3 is TGTGCCAGCACCTTCACAGATACGCAGTATTTT. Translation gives CASTFTDTQYF.

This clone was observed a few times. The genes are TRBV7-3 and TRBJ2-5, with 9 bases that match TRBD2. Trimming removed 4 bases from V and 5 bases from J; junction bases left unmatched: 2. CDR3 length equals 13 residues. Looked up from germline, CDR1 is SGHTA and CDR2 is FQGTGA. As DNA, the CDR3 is TGTGCCAGCAGCTGGGCGGGAGGGGAGACCCAGTACTTC. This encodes CASSWAGGETQYF. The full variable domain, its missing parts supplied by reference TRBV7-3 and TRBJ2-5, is GAGVSQTPSNKVTEKGKYVELRCDPISGHTALYWYRQSLGQGPEFLIYFQGTGAADDSGLPNDRFFAVRPEGSVSTLKIQRTERGDSAVYLCASSWAGGETQYFGPGTRLLVL.

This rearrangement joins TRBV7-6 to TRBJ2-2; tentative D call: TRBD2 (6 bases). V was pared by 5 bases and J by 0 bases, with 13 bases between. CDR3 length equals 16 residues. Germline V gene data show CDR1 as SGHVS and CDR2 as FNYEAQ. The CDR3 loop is CASSPELASNTGELFF. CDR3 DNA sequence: TGTGCCAGCAGCCCCGAACTAGCATCGAACACCGGGGAGCTGTTTTTT.

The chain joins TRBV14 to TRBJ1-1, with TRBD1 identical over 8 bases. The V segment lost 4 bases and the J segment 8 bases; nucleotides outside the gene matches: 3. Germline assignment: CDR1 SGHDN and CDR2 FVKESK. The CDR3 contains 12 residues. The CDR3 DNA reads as TGTGCCAGCAGCCGACAGGGGACCGAAGCTTTCTTT. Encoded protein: CASSRQGTEAFF.

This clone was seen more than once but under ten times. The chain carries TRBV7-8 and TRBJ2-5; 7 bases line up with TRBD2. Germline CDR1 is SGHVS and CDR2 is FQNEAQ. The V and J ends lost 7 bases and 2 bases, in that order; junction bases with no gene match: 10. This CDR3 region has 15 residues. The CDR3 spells CASTRLGGIQETQYF. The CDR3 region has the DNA TGTGCCAGCACCCGTCTCGGGGGGATTCAAGAGACCCAGTACTTC.

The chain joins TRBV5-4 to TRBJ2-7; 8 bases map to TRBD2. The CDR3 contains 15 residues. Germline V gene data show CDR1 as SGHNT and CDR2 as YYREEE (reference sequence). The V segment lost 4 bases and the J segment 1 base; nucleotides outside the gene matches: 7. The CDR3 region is CASSLSLAGSYEQYF. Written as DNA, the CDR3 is TGTGCCAGCAGCCTTTCTTTAGCGGGATCCTACGAGCAGTACTTC.

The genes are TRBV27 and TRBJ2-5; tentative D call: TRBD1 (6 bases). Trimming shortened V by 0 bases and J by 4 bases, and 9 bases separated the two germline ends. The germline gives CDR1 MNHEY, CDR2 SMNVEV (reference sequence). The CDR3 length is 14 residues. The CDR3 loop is CASSLSRTAETQYF. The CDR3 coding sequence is TGTGCCAGCAGTTTATCGAGGACAGCAGAGACCCAGTACTTC.

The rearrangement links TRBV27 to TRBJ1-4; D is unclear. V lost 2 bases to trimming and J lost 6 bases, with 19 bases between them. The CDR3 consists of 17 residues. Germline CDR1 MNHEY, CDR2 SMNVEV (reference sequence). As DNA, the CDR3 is TGTGCCAGCAGTTTACGGCCCTATGGTCCCCAGGATGAAAAACTGTTTTTT. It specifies CASSLRPYGPQDEKLFF.

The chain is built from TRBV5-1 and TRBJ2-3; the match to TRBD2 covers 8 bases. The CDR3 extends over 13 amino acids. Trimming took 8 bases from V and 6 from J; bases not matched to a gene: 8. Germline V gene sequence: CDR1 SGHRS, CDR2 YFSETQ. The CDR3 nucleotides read TGCGCCAGGGGGAGCGGGAGTGGTGATACGCAGTATTTT. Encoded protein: CARGSGSGDTQYF.

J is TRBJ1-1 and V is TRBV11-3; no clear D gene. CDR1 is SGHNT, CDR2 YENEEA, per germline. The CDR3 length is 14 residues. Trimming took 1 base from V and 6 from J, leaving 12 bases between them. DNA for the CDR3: TGTGCCAGCAGCTTAGGGGCCCCAGGCGCTGAAGCTTTCTTT. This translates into CASSLGAPGAEAFF.

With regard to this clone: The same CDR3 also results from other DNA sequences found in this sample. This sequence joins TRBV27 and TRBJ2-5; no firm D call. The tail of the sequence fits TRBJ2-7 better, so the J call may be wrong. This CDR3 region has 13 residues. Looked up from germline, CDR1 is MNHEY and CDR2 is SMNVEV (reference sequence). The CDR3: CASSLGLPYEQYF. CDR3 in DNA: TGTGCCAGCAGTTTGGGCTTACCCTACGAGCAGTACTTC.

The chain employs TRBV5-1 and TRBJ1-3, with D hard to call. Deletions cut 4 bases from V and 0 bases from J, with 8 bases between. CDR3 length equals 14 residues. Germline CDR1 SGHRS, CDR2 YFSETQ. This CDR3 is CASSGEASGNTIYF. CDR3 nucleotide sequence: TGCGCCAGCAGCGGGGAGGCCTCTGGAAACACCATATATTTT.

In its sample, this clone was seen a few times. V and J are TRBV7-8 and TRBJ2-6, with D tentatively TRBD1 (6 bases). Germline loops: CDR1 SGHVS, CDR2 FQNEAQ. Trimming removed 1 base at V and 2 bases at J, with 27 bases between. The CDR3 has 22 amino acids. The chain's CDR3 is CASSLVMWGRTLGGAGANVLTF. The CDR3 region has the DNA TGTGCCAGCAGCTTAGTAATGTGGGGGCGAACTCTCGGCGGTGCTGGGGCCAACGTCCTGACTTTC.

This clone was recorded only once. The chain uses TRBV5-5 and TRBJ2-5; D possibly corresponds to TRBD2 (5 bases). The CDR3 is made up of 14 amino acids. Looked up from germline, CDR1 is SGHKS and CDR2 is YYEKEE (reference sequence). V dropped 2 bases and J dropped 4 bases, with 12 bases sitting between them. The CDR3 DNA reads TGTGCCAGCAGCTTTCTCCTAGCTACAGAGACCCAGTACTTC. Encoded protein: CASSFLLATETQYF.

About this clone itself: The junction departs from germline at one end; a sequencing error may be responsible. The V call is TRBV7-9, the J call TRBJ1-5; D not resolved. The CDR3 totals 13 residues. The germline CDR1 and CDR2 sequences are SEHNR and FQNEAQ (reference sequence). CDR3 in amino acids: CASSGFSDQPQHF. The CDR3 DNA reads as TGTGCCAGCAGCGGGTTTAGCGATCAGCCCCAGCATTTT.

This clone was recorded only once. In DNA, the CDR3 is TGTGCCAGTAAAGACGGCTCAGGGGAGTCGGGGGAGCTGTTTTTT. Encoded protein: CASKDGSGESGELFF. The chain links TRBV19 to TRBJ2-2; TRBD1 might be the D (6 bases). This CDR3 is 15 amino acids long. V lost 7 bases and J 8 bases, leaving 20 bases between the germline ends. Per the germline V gene, CDR1 is LNHDA and CDR2 is SQIVND (reference sequence).

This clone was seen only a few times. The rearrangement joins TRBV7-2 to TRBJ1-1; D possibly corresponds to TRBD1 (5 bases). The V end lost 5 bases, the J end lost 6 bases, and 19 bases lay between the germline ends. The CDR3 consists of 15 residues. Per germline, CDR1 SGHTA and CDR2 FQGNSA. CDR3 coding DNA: TGTGCCAGCAGCCGTCCCATGTTGGGGGGGGCTGAAGCTTTCTTT. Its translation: CASSRPMLGGAEAFF.

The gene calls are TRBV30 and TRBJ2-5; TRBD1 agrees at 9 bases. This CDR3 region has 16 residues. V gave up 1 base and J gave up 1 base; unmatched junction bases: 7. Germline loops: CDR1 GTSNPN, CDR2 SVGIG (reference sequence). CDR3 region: CAWSGPGTGTQETQYF. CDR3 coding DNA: TGTGCCTGGAGTGGACCCGGGACAGGGACCCAAGAGACCCAGTACTTC.

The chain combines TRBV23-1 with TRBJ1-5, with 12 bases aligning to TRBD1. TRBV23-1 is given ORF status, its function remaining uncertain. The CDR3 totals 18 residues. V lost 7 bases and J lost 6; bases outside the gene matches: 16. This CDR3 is CASNHRDRGPSKGQPQHF. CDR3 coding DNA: TGCGCCAGCAACCACCGGGACAGGGGGCCTTCGAAGGGTCAGCCCCAGCATTTT.

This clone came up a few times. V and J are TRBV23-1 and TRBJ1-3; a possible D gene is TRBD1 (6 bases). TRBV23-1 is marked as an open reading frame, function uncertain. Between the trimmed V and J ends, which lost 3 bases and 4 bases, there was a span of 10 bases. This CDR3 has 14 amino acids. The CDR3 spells CASSQRTVGNTIYF. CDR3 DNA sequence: TGCGCCAGCAGTCAGAGGACAGTCGGAAACACCATATATTTT.

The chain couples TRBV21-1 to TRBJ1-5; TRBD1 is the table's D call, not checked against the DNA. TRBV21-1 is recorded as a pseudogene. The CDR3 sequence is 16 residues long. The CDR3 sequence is CASSNHGDRANQPQHF. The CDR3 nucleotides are TGTGCCAGCAGCAATCATGGGGACAGGGCTAATCAGCCCCAGCATTTT.

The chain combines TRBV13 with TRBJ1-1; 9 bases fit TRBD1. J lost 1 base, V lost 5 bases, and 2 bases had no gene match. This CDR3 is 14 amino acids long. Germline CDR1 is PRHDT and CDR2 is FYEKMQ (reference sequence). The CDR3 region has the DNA TGTGCCAGCAGCCGGGGACAGGGGAACACTGAAGCTTTCTTT. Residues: CASSRGQGNTEAFF. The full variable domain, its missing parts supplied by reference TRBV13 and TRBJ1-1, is AAGVIQSPRHLIKEKRETATLKCYPIPRHDTVYWYQQGPGQDPQFLISFYEKMQSDKGSIPDRFSAQQFSDYHSELNMSSLELGDSALYFCASSRGQGNTEAFFGQGTRLTVV.

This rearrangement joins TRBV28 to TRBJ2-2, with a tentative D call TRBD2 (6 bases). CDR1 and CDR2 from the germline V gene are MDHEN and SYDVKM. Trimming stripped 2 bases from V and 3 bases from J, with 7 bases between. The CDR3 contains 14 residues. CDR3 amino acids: CASSLRDYTGELFF. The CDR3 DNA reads TGTGCCAGCAGTTTACGGGACTACACCGGGGAGCTGTTTTTT.

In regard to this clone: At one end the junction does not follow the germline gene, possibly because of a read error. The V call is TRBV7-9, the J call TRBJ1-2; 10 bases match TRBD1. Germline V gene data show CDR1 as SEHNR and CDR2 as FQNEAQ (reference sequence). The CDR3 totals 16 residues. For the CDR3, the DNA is TGTTCCAGCAGCTACACCGGGACAGGGGAGGGCTATGGCTACACCTTC. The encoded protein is CSSSYTGTGEGYGYTF.

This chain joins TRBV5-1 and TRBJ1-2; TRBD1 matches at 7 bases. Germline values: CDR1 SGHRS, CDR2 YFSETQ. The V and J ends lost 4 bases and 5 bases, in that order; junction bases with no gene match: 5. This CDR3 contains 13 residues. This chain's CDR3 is CASSLGTEYGYTF. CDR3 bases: TGCGCCAGCAGCCTCGGGACAGAGTATGGCTACACCTTC.

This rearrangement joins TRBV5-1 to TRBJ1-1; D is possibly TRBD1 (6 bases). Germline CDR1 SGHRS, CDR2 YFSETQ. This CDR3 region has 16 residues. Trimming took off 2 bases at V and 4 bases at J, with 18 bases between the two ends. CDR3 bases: TGCGCCAGCAGCTTCGCACAGGGCTGGGGTGCCACTGAAGCTTTCTTT. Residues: CASSFAQGWGATEAFF. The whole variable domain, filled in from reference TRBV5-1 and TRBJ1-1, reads KAGVTQTPRYLIKTRGQQVTLSCSPISGHRSVSWYQQTPGQGLQFLFEYFSETQRNKGNFPGRFSGRQFSNSRSEMNVSTLELGDSALYLCASSFAQGWGATEAFFGQGTRLTVV.

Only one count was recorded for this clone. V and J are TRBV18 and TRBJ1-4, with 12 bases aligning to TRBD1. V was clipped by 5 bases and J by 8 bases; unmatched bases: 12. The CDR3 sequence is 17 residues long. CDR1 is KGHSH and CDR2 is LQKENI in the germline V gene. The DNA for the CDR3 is TGTGCCAGCTCAGCAGAATTACCGGGACAGGGGGCCGAAAAACTGTTTTTT. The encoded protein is CASSAELPGQGAEKLFF.

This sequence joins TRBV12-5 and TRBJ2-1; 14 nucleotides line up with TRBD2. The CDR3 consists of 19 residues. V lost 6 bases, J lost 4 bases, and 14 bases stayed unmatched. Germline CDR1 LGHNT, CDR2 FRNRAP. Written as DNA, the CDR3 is TGTGCTAGTGGGACCCCGCGACTAGCGGGAGGGCCCGGGTACAATGAGCAGTTCTTC. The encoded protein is CASGTPRLAGGPGYNEQFF.

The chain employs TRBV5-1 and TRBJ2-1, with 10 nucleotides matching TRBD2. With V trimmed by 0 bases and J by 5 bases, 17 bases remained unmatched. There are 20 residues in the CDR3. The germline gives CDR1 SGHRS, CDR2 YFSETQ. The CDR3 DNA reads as TGCGCCAGCAGCTTGGCTTTTGGGCTAGCGGGAGTGATTGCGGACAATGAGCAGTTCTTC. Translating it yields CASSLAFGLAGVIADNEQFF.

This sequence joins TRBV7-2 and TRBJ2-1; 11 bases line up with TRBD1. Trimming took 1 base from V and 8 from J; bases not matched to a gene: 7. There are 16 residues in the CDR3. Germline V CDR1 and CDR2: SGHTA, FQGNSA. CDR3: CASSLVGTGGADEQFF. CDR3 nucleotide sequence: TGTGCCAGCAGCTTAGTGGGGACAGGGGGTGCGGATGAGCAGTTCTTC.

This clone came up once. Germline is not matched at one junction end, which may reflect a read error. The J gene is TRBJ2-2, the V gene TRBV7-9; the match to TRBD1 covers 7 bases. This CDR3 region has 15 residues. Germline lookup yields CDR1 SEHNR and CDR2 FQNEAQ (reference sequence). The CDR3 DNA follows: TGTTCCAGCAGCTTAAGGGACAGCAACACCGGGGAGCTGTTTTTT. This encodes CSSSLRDSNTGELFF. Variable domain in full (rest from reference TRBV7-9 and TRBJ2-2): DTGVSQNPRHKITKRGQNVTFRCDPISEHNRLYWYRQTLGQGPEFLTYFQNEAQLEKSRLLSDRFSAERPKGSFSTLEIQRTEQGDSAMYLCSSSLRDSNTGELFFGEGSRLTVL.